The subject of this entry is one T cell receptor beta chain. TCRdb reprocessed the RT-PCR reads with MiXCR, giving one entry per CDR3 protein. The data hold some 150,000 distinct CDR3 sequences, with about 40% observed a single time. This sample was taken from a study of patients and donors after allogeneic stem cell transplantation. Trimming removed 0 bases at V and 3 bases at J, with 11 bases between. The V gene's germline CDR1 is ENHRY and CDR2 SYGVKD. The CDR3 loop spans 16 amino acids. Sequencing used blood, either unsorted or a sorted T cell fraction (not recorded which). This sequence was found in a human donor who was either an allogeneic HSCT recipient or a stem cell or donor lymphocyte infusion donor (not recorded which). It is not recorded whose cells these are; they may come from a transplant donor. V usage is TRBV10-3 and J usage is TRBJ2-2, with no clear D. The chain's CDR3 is CAISESMPQDTGELFF. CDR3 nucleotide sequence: TGTGCCATCAGTGAGTCGATGCCCCAGGACACCGGGGAGCTGTTTTTT.